The T cell receptor beta chain under discussion was sequenced for a study of early T cells in non-severe SARS-CoV-2 infection. MiXCR was run by TCRdb on the 5' RACE reads, yielding one entry per CDR3 protein. In the table there are about 69,000 distinct CDR3 sequences, roughly 13% of which are singletons. Looked up from germline, CDR1 is MDHEN and CDR2 is SYDVKM. Trimming removed 4 bases from V and 4 bases from J, with 14 bases in between. The CDR3 extends over 15 amino acids. The sequence was obtained from an adult who was a healthcare worker with PCR-confirmed SARS-CoV-2 infection or an uninfected control (not recorded which). V and J are TRBV28 and TRBJ2-1; tentatively, D is TRBD2 (6 bases). The sequenced sample consisted of whole blood. The DNA of the CDR3 is TGTGCCAGCAGTTCCCCGGGGGAGCCGTACAATGAGCAGTTCTTC. Translation gives CASSSPGEPYNEQFF. Using reference TRBV28 and TRBJ2-1 for the parts outside the CDR3, the full variable domain is DVKVTQSSRYLVKRTGEKVFLECVQDMDHENMFWYRQDPGLGLRLIYFSYDVKMKEKGDIPEGYSVSREKKERFSLILESASTNQTSMYLCASSSPGEPYNEQFFGPGTRLTVL.